These 32 T cell receptor beta chains share one sample of origin, sequenced in a study of control samples from healthy donors and cancer patients. The protocol was immunoSEQ multiplex PCR, while the TCRdb copy is restricted to in-frame clones and leaves out a portion. The sample includes almost 85,000 clones, 85% to 95% of them seen just once. The sequencing sample was made of blood. The source is a young woman in good health.

This clone is a singleton in its sample. The gene calls are TRBV19 and TRBJ1-5, with D possibly TRBD1 on 5 matching bases. The length of the CDR3 is 16 residues. Germline V CDR1 and CDR2: LNHDA, SQIVND (reference sequence). V was cut by 2 bases and J by 5 bases, with 16 bases left in between. The CDR3 nucleotides are TGTGCCAGTAGTATATCGGGGCCTGGAAGGTATCAGCCCCAGCATTTT. This sequence encodes CASSISGPGRYQPQHF.

The CDR3 nucleotides are TGTGCCAGCAGGGGGCGTTTTTTAGCCAAAAACATTCAGTACTTC. Its translation: CASRGRFLAKNIQYF. This sequence joins TRBV2 and TRBJ2-4; tentative D call: TRBD1 (5 bases). Trimming shortened V by 6 bases and J by 0 bases, and 12 bases separated the two germline ends. CDR3 length: 15 residues. CDR1 and CDR2 from the germline V gene are SNHLY and FYNNEI.

Points on this clone: Sequence at one end of the junction differs from germline and may be a read error. This CDR3 is also generated by other DNA sequences in the sample. The chain combines TRBV10-3 with TRBJ1-2; a possible D gene is TRBD1 (6 bases). Germline assignment: CDR1 ENHRY and CDR2 SYGVKD. CDR3 length equals 13 residues. The CDR3 DNA reads TGCGCCATCAGTGAGTCGCCAGGGGTCGGCTACACCTTC. This gives the protein CAISESPGVGYTF.

A remark on this clone: The junction departs from germline at one end; a sequencing error may be responsible. The chain links TRBV6-1 to TRBJ2-1; 8 nucleotides match TRBD2. Germline V gene data show CDR1 as MNHNS and CDR2 as SASEGT. The CDR3 extends over 13 amino acids. The CDR3 sequence: CASSQAASGSQFF. The CDR3 DNA is TGTGCCAGCAGTCAAGCCGCCAGCGGGAGTCAGTTCTTC.

V and J are TRBV7-2 and TRBJ2-1; 7 bases line up with TRBD1. Germline CDR1 is SGHTA and CDR2 is FQGNSA. This CDR3 has 15 residues. The V segment lost 5 bases and the J segment 4 bases; nucleotides outside the gene matches: 8. The CDR3, as DNA: TGTGCCAGCAGCCCTATCCCGGGACAGTACAATGAGCAGTTCTTC. Encoded protein: CASSPIPGQYNEQFF.

Here the CDR3 DNA reads TGTGCCAGCAGCCCCGGGACAGCTAGCAATCAGCCCCAGCATTTT. Residues: CASSPGTASNQPQHF. The gene calls are TRBV2 and TRBJ1-5; 7 bases map to TRBD1. The CDR3 totals 15 residues. Unmatched junction bases numbered 5, after V lost 6 bases and J lost 0 bases. Germline CDR1 is SNHLY and CDR2 is FYNNEI.

This chain uses TRBV19 with TRBJ2-2, with D maybe TRBD1 (5 bases). This CDR3 has 16 residues. CDR1 and CDR2 (germline): LNHDA, SQIVND (reference sequence). The V end lost 7 bases, the J end lost 0 bases, and 15 bases lay between the germline ends. The CDR3 here is CASKGKDSPNTGELFF. The DNA for the CDR3 is TGTGCCAGTAAAGGGAAAGACAGCCCGAACACCGGGGAGCTGTTTTTT. The full variable domain, in which reference TRBV19 and TRBJ2-2 provide the parts outside the CDR3, is DGGITQSPKYLFRKEGQNVTLSCEQNLNHDAMYWYRQDPGQGLRLIYYSQIVNDFQKGDIAEGYSVSREKKESFPLTVTSAQKNPTAFYLCASKGKDSPNTGELFFGEGSRLTVL.

The genes are TRBV5-4 and TRBJ2-1, with no clear D. CDR1 is SGHNT and CDR2 is YYREEE in the germline V gene (reference sequence). V was trimmed by 1 base and J by 0 bases, leaving 11 bases between them. The CDR3 runs 16 residues. The CDR3 region is CASSLYAASSYNEQFF. DNA for the CDR3: TGTGCCAGCAGCTTGTATGCGGCTAGCTCCTACAATGAGCAGTTCTTC.

This chain links TRBV5-1 with TRBJ1-5; D might be TRBD1 (6 bases). The germline V gene encodes CDR1 SGHRS and CDR2 YFSETQ. The CDR3 extends over 16 amino acids. Trimming cost V 4 bases and J 0 bases, with 14 bases left between them. CDR3 protein: CASSTRGGPSNQPQHF. The DNA for the CDR3 is TGCGCCAGCAGCACCAGAGGGGGACCTAGCAATCAGCCCCAGCATTTT.

The chain has TRBV28 and TRBJ1-2; 9 nucleotides line up with TRBD1. V trimming: 3 bases; J trimming: 4 bases; junction bases outside the gene matches: 0. This CDR3 has 13 residues. The germline V gene has CDR1 MDHEN and CDR2 SYDVKM. CDR3 sequence reads: CASSLGQGYGYTF. CDR3 in DNA: TGTGCCAGCAGTTTGGGACAGGGCTATGGCTACACCTTC.

This chain links TRBV27 with TRBJ2-7; 7 positions match TRBD1. V shed 9 bases and J 6 bases; nucleotides not matched to a gene: 8. This CDR3 has 12 amino acids. Per germline, CDR1 MNHEY and CDR2 SMNVEV (reference sequence). This CDR3 reads CASSGGTLEQYF. CDR3 DNA sequence: TGTGCCAGTTCAGGGGGTACGCTCGAGCAGTACTTC.

The chain couples TRBV28 to TRBJ2-7; D is possibly TRBD1 (6 bases). Germline V gene lookup returns CDR1 MDHEN and CDR2 SYDVKM. V lost 7 bases and J lost 0, with 19 bases in between. The CDR3 has 16 amino acids. CDR3 sequence: CASTTKTDRLSYEQYF. CDR3 in DNA: TGTGCCAGCACTACGAAGACTGACAGGCTCTCCTACGAGCAGTACTTC.

This sequence joins TRBV3-1 (or the pseudogene TRBV3-2) and TRBJ2-5; 11 bases map to TRBD1. Unmatched junction bases numbered 4, after V lost 2 bases and J lost 5 bases. Germline lookup yields CDR1 LGHDT and CDR2 YNNKEL (reference sequence). This CDR3 comprises 15 residues. CDR3 protein: CASSQRTGGGETQYF. The CDR3 nucleotides are TGTGCCAGCAGCCAACGGACAGGGGGCGGGGAGACCCAGTACTTC.

V gene TRBV28 combines with J gene TRBJ2-1, with D unclear. CDR1 and CDR2 (germline): MDHEN, SYDVKM. The CDR3 sequence is 14 residues long. Trimming cost V 2 bases and J 5 bases, with 10 bases left between them. CDR3 DNA: TGTGCCAGCAGTTTAGGCCACACCCACAATGAGCAGTTCTTC. Translated, it gives CASSLGHTHNEQFF.

The chain combines TRBV5-1 with TRBJ2-2; TRBD2 agrees at 7 bases. Germline values: CDR1 SGHRS, CDR2 YFSETQ. V trimming: 0 bases; J trimming: 3 bases; junction bases outside the gene matches: 2. This CDR3 is built from 15 residues. The CDR3 coding sequence is TGCGCCAGCAGCTTGGATGGGGGGGACACCGGGGAGCTGTTTTTT. Amino acid sequence: CASSLDGGDTGELFF. Based on the CDR3 plus reference TRBV5-1 and TRBJ2-2, the full variable domain is KAGVTQTPRYLIKTRGQQVTLSCSPISGHRSVSWYQQTPGQGLQFLFEYFSETQRNKGNFPGRFSGRQFSNSRSEMNVSTLELGDSALYLCASSLDGGDTGELFFGEGSRLTVL.

The V and J genes are TRBV19 and TRBJ1-5, with 9 bases matching TRBD1. This CDR3 is 16 amino acids long. Germline V gene lookup returns CDR1 LNHDA and CDR2 SQIVND (reference sequence). Trimming took 3 bases from V and 3 from J; bases not matched to a gene: 6. The CDR3 region has the DNA TGTGCCAGTAGTATGGACAGGGGACCGAACAATCAGCCCCAGCATTTT. It translates to CASSMDRGPNNQPQHF.

This CDR3 reads CASSQETRSGELFF. The CDR3 DNA sequence: TGCGCCAGCAGCCAAGAGACACGCTCCGGGGAGCTGTTTTTT. V usage is TRBV4-3 and J usage is TRBJ2-2, with no clear D. CDR3 length: 14 amino acids. V shed 0 bases and J shed 6 bases, with 8 bases lying between them. Germline values: CDR1 LGHNA, CDR2 YSLEER.

The CDR3 nucleotides are TGTGCCAGCAGCATTGGGACAGCTAACTATGGCTACACCTTC. Its protein product is CASSIGTANYGYTF. The rearrangement joins TRBV9 to TRBJ1-2; TRBD1 aligns across 7 bases. The CDR3 is made up of 14 amino acids. Germline CDR1 SGDLS, CDR2 YYNGEE. With 4 bases clipped from V and 0 bases from J, the junction kept 3 bases outside the gene matches.

The chain couples TRBV24-1 to TRBJ2-1; no definite D call. Germline V gene lookup returns CDR1 KGHDR and CDR2 SFDVKD. CDR3 size: 17 residues. V was trimmed by 3 bases and J by 3 bases, leaving 17 bases between them. For the CDR3, the DNA is TGTGCCACCAGTGATATGCCCCGGACGGGCTACTACAATGAGCAGTTCTTC. Its protein is CATSDMPRTGYYNEQFF.

The J gene is TRBJ2-1, the V gene TRBV2; D perhaps matches TRBD2 (6 bases). The CDR3 is 13 residues long. CDR1 and CDR2 from the germline V gene are SNHLY and FYNNEI. V was pared by 7 bases and J by 5 bases, with 12 bases between. This CDR3 reads CASIRGLNNEQFF. The CDR3 DNA is TGTGCCAGCATACGGGGGTTGAACAATGAGCAGTTCTTC.

The chain recombines TRBV28 with TRBJ2-1, with unresolved D. Per germline, CDR1 MDHEN and CDR2 SYDVKM. With 7 bases removed from V and 9 bases from J, the gap between germline ends came to 22 bases. The CDR3 spans 15 residues. CDR3 nucleotides: TGTGCCAGCACGGCGACCCCAGTGGTTTTGGGTGAGCAGTTCTTC. Protein sequence: CASTATPVVLGEQFF.

The chain couples TRBV28 to TRBJ1-5, with 7 bases aligning to TRBD1. The ends lost 8 bases at V and 4 bases at J; junction bases unmatched: 5. Germline V gives CDR1 MDHEN, CDR2 SYDVKM. CDR3 length: 13 residues. This chain's CDR3 is CASEQGINQPQHF. DNA of the CDR3: TGTGCCAGCGAACAGGGGATTAATCAGCCCCAGCATTTT.

V gene TRBV28 combines with J gene TRBJ2-1; 9 bases are shared with TRBD2. The J segment lost 2 bases and the V segment lost 5 bases, leaving 4 bases of the junction unmatched. Germline values: CDR1 MDHEN, CDR2 SYDVKM. This CDR3 comprises 15 residues. CDR3 protein: CASSLRTSAYNEQFF. DNA of the CDR3: TGTGCCAGCAGTCTCCGGACTAGCGCCTACAATGAGCAGTTCTTC.

The chain recombines TRBV5-1 with TRBJ2-1, with D hard to call. This CDR3 is built from 15 residues. Looked up from germline, CDR1 is SGHRS and CDR2 is YFSETQ. With 5 bases removed from V and 0 bases from J, the gap between germline ends came to 12 bases. The CDR3 here is CASRPWLSSYNEQFF. The DNA of the CDR3 is TGCGCCAGCAGGCCGTGGCTGAGCTCCTACAATGAGCAGTTCTTC. Looking up the rest from reference TRBV5-1 and TRBJ2-1 gives the full variable domain: KAGVTQTPRYLIKTRGQQVTLSCSPISGHRSVSWYQQTPGQGLQFLFEYFSETQRNKGNFPGRFSGRQFSNSRSEMNVSTLELGDSALYLCASRPWLSSYNEQFFGPGTRLTVL.

The genes are TRBV29-1 and TRBJ2-7, with a weak D call TRBD1 (6 bases). Between the trimmed V and J ends, which lost 7 bases and 4 bases, there was a span of 14 bases. This CDR3 region has 12 residues. Germline CDR1 is SQVTM and CDR2 is ANQGSEA. The CDR3 region has the DNA TGCAGCGCAACGTCACAGGGTTACGAGCAGTACTTC. The encoded protein is CSATSQGYEQYF.

The chain's CDR3 is CASSLVGIAEGYEQYF. The CDR3 bases are TGTGCCAGCAGCTTAGTTGGGATAGCGGAGGGTTACGAGCAGTACTTC. The chain links TRBV7-2 to TRBJ2-7; D perhaps matches TRBD2 (6 bases). CDR3 length: 16 residues. V lost 1 base, J lost 4 bases, and 17 bases lay in between. CDR1 SGHTA and CDR2 FQGNSA come from the germline V gene.

This clone showed up just a few times. This sequence joins TRBV4-3 and TRBJ2-1; weak D call: TRBD2 (6 bases). Germline assignment: CDR1 LGHNA and CDR2 YSLEER. This CDR3 is 15 amino acids long. V lost 0 bases and J 3 bases, leaving 9 bases between the germline ends. The CDR3 here is CASSQDVGGYNEQFF. Here the CDR3 DNA reads TGCGCCAGCAGCCAAGATGTCGGGGGCTACAATGAGCAGTTCTTC.

J is TRBJ2-2 and V is TRBV5-1, with 11 nucleotides matching TRBD2. Germline V lookup: CDR1 SGHRS, CDR2 YFSETQ. CDR3 length: 19 residues. With V trimmed by 4 bases and J by 9 bases, 20 bases remained unmatched. The CDR3 region has the DNA TGCGCCAGCAGCAGGGATAAAACCGGGACTAGCGGACCCTACCGGGAGCTGTTTTTT. Its translation is CASSRDKTGTSGPYRELFF. Full variable domain (missing parts from reference TRBV5-1 and TRBJ2-2): KAGVTQTPRYLIKTRGQQVTLSCSPISGHRSVSWYQQTPGQGLQFLFEYFSETQRNKGNFPGRFSGRQFSNSRSEMNVSTLELGDSALYLCASSRDKTGTSGPYRELFFGEGSRLTVL.

The V and J genes are TRBV5-4 and TRBJ2-7; D perhaps matches TRBD1 (6 bases). The germline gives CDR1 SGHNT, CDR2 YYREEE (reference sequence). This CDR3 spans 13 amino acids. Trimming cost V 4 bases and J 0 bases, with 8 bases left between them. In nucleotides, the CDR3 is TGTGCCAGCAGCGCGGACAGCTCCTACGAGCAGTACTTC. Residues: CASSADSSYEQYF.

This rearrangement joins TRBV18 to TRBJ2-5; 14 positions match TRBD2. The CDR3 has 16 residues. CDR1 and CDR2 (germline): KGHSH, LQKENI. V dropped 3 bases and J dropped 4; count of bases not matched to a gene: 4. The CDR3 DNA reads TGTGCCAGCTCACCCCCAGGACTAGCGGGGGGAGAGACCCAGTACTTC. This encodes CASSPPGLAGGETQYF.

The CDR3 sequence is CAISESGLAGHTGELFF. The DNA of the CDR3 is TGTGCCATCAGTGAGTCAGGGCTAGCGGGACATACCGGGGAGCTGTTTTTT. This chain joins TRBV10-3 and TRBJ2-2; 9 bases align to TRBD2. Germline V gene sequence: CDR1 ENHRY, CDR2 SYGVKD. The CDR3 spans 17 residues. Germline trimming cut 0 bases from V and 5 bases from J; bases unmatched to any gene: 7.

This chain connects TRBV6-6 to TRBJ1-1; D possibly corresponds to TRBD1 (6 bases). The germline V gene has CDR1 MNHNY and CDR2 SVGAGI (reference sequence). The CDR3 is 14 residues long. V gave up 8 bases and J gave up 4 bases, with 17 bases separating them. The CDR3 DNA is TGTGCCAGCCCGGAACAGGGCGGGGGCACTGAAGCTTTCTTT. Translated: CASPEQGGGTEAFF.